This T cell receptor beta chain was captured in a study of CD8 T cells in Susac syndrome (dated by TCRdb to 2018 to 2020). Concerning the study at large: Among the sequenced Susac syndrome patients, about six had clinically active disease and eight were in clinical remission. At the time of blood withdrawal, Susac syndrome patients were either therapy-naive, taking corticosteroids (with some also receiving IVIg), or on IVIg alone. Repertoire sequencing was used to test whether CD8+ T cell activation and differentiation in Susac syndrome was antigen driven.

Peripheral blood CD8+ and CD4+ T cells from healthy donors, Susac syndrome patients and multiple sclerosis patients were profiled by high-throughput TCR beta sequencing. The Susac syndrome patients fulfilled recently defined diagnostic criteria for either definite or probable disease. CD8+ TEMRA cells were enriched by FACS, while bulk CD8+ and CD4+ T cells were purified by magnetic negative isolation. Blood was collected in EDTA tubes and processed within 24 hours, with PBMCs isolated through density gradient centrifugation. PBMCs intended for TCR sequencing were frozen in liquid nitrogen and were later thawed in a 37 degrees C water bath. Purity of sorted or isolated CD4+, CD8+ and CD8+ TEMRA cells was at least 90%. The paper's findings and limits, for the study overall: The number of individuals in the TCR sequencing and HLA analysis was recognized as being relatively small. No clonal expansion was detected in the CD4+ T cell repertoire of Susac syndrome patients.

RNA was extracted with the RNeasy kit and roughly 0.45 to 1 ug was reverse transcribed using random hexamers. TCR beta CDR3 regions were amplified with the immunoSEQ multiplex PCR assay covering 54 Vbeta and 13 Jbeta segments. Bias from PCR amplification was corrected by using a synthetic template baseline for primer optimization and for computational correction. The authors' pipeline ran thus. Only productive sequences were kept, with reads annotated to V, D and J genes according to IMGT and analyzed in immunoSEQ Analyzer. Clonality was computed as one minus Shannon entropy normalized by log2 of the number of productive unique sequences. Public and private clones were assessed among the 100 most prevalent clones of each patient and control. Clones were defined as Susac-specific when absent from the healthy and MS cohorts, from over a thousand published viral clones and from other ImmuneACCESS disease sequences. TCRdb's own reprocessing of the public reads used fastp at Q25 and MiXCR and kept productive beta chains. Each record represents a unique CDR3 protein, reported with the most common genes and DNA among its rows. The V and J calls follow TCRdb's processing rather than the paper's. This sample has 210,000 or so distinct CDR3 sequences in its table, and 94% of those were observed once. Around 0.16% of the sample is taken by the ten largest.

This clonotype is a singleton in its sample. Its cognate antigen has yet to be identified. There are no base qualities to consult, and no much larger clone falls within one base. One read represents weak support. The TCR was taken from a human donor with Susac syndrome. Material for sequencing was CD4+ T cells from PBMCs.

The nucleotide sequence reads TGTGCCTGGAACCCGGGAACCACAGATACGCAGTATTTT. It codes for CAWNPGTTDTQYF. The rearranged segments are TRBV30 and TRBJ2-3, with a tentative D gene TRBD2 over 5 matching bases. From a lookup of the germline V gene (reference sequence), CDR1 and CDR2 are GTSNPN and SVGIG. The CDR3 sequence holds 13 residues, the cysteine and phenylalanine included. CDR3 DNA only is kept here, 39 bases in frame from base 1. V is clipped by 4 bases and J by 2 bases, and the sequence between their germline boundaries is 10 bases long.